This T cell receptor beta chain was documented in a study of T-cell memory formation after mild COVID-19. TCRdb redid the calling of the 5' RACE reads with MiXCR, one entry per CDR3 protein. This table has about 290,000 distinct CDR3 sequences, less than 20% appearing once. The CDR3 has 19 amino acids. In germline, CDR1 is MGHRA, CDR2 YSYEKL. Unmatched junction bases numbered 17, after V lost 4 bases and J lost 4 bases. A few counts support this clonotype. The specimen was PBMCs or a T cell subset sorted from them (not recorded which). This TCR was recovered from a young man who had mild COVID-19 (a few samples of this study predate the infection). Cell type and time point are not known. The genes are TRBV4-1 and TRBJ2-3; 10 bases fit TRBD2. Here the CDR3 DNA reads TGCGCCAGCAGCCGAGCGGGGGTTAGCGGGGGGAATATGGCAGATACGCAGTATTTT. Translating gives CASSRAGVSGGNMADTQYF.